The text below deals with one T cell receptor beta chain. The antigen is undetermined. TCRdb's copy holds only in-frame clones and misses some; the assay was immunoSEQ multiplex PCR. The data contain 780,000 or so clones, over 55% of them singletons. The sample originates from a study of shared clonotypes between healthy human individuals. Study-wide context: Donors had three CD4 naive, three CD4 memory, two CD8 naive and one CD8 memory plate apiece.

Study-level results: A few donors shared around 5% of their naive CD4 clonotypes. Sequencing depth was a factor that was expected to affect clonotype sharing among donors.

Trimming removed 4 bases from V and 4 bases from J, with 13 bases in between. This CDR3 spans 14 amino acids. The V gene's germline CDR1 is KGHSH and CDR2 LQKENI. The origin of this receptor is a woman aged 25 to 39 in good health. The rearrangement joins TRBV18 to TRBJ1-2, with D perhaps matching TRBD1 (6 bases). Sample: memory CD4+ T cells sorted from blood. Subset in this sample: CD45RA-negative fraction. The CDR3 sequence is CASSRQARVYGYTF. The CDR3 bases are TGTGCCAGCTCACGACAGGCGAGAGTCTATGGCTACACCTTC.